This TCR beta chain was retrieved from a study of blood T cell repertoires in COVID-19. Whole-study context: The origin of the acute and convalescent COVID-19 samples was the United States, Italy and Spain. Sample material is recorded as cDNA or gDNA derived from T cells, B-cell-depleted T cells, or PBMCs.

Methods used by the authors: Amplification with reference gene primers provided the estimates of nucleated cell counts. Profiled with immunoSEQ multiplex PCR; TCRdb holds only in-frame clones, not every one. The V and J calls and clone size are taken from that table; D and trimming were inferred from the DNA. Of around 250,000 clones listed, under 90% are singletons. The CDR3 sequence is 14 residues long. V was trimmed by 3 bases and J by 1 base, leaving 12 bases between them. Germline CDR1 and CDR2: DFQATT and SNEGSKA (reference sequence). Sequenced: peripheral blood. This TCR was recovered from a young woman with acute or convalescent COVID-19. V usage is TRBV20-1 and J usage is TRBJ1-1; possible D gene TRBD1, 6 bases. CDR3 in DNA: TGCAGTGCTAGTAGGACAGAGACGAACACTGAAGCTTTCTTT. It yields the protein CSASRTETNTEAFF.